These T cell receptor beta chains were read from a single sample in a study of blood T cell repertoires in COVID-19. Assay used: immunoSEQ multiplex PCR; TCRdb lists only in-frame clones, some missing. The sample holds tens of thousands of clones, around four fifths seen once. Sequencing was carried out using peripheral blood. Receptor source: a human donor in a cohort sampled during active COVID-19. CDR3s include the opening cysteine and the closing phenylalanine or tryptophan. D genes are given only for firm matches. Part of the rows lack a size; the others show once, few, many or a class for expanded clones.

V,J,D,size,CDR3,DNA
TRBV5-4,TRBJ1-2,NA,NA,CASSFQGSNYGYTF,TGTGCCAGCAGCTTCCAGGGGTCTAACTATGGCTACACCTTC
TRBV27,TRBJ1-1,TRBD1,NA,CASGLGQGIEAFF,TGTGCCAGCGGGCTTGGACAGGGGATAGAAGCTTTCTTT
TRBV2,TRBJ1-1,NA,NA,CASSLEGGDTEAFF,TGTGCCAGCTCCTTAGAGGGGGGGGACACTGAAGCTTTCTTT
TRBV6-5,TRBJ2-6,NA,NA,CASSYSAPSGANVLTF,TGTGCCAGCAGTTACTCGGCACCCTCTGGGGCCAACGTCCTGACTTTC
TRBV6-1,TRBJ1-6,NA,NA,CASSEAWQNSPLHF,TGTGCCAGCAGTGAAGCCTGGCAGAATTCACCCCTCCACTTT
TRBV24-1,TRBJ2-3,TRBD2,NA,CATSEGSGGHTDTQYF,TGTGCCACCAGTGAAGGTAGCGGGGGGCACACAGATACGCAGTATTTT
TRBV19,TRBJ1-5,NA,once,CASRARGGSGNQPQHF,TGTGCCAGTAGAGCTCGAGGAGGGAGTGGTAATCAGCCCCAGCATTTT
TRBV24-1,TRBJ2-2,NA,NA,CATSRGTGELFF,TGTGCCACCTCGCGAGGCACCGGGGAGCTGTTTTTT
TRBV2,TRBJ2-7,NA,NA,CASSEGPQGSEQYF,TGTGCCAGCAGTGAAGGTCCGCAGGGGTCCGAGCAGTACTTC
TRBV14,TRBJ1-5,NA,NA,CARTVEVQPQHF,TGTGCCAGGACAGTTGAGGTTCAGCCCCAGCATTTT
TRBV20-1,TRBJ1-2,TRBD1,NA,CSARDRGGYTF,TGCAGTGCTAGGGACAGGGGCGGCTACACCTTC
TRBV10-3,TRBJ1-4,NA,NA,CAISESGGTNEKLFF,TGTGCCATCAGTGAGTCGGGGGGGACTAATGAAAAACTGTTTTTT
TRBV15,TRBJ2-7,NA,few,CATSREGGSYEQYF,TGTGCCACCAGCAGAGAGGGGGGCTCCTACGAGCAGTACTTC
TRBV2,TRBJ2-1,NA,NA,CASSRDSNLDNEQFF,TGTGCCAGCAGTCGGGACTCCAATCTTGACAATGAGCAGTTCTTC
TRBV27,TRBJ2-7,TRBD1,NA,CASSLNRGYEQYF,TGTGCCAGCAGTTTGAACAGGGGGTACGAGCAGTACTTC